These T cell receptor beta chains were read from a single sample in a study of T cells in localized non-small cell lung cancer. The data were produced by immunoSEQ multiplex PCR, yet TCRdb's version contains in-frame clones alone and is incomplete. The profile shows tens of thousands of clones, approximately 91% of them singletons. The sample here was peripheral blood, taken before any cancer treatment. The source is a female donor of 60 years or more with stage I lung adenocarcinoma. Each CDR3 is given with its conserved first and last residue. The D gene is left open where the match is weak. Where a row states a size, it is once, few, many or the class of an expanded clone; other rows omit it.

TRBJ2-2 TRBV10-1 NA 15 TRBD1 TGCGCCAGCAGCGGACAGGGAACTAACACCGGGGAGCTGTTTTTT CASSGQGTNTGELFF
TRBJ2-2 TRBV5-1 NA 16 NA TGCGCCAGCAGCTTGGCCGGCCGTTTGAACACCGGGGAGCTGTTTTTT CASSLAGRLNTGELFF
TRBJ1-5 TRBV10-3 NA 15 TRBD1 TGTGCCATCAGTGAAGACAGGGGAGGCAATCAGCCCCAGCATTTT CAISEDRGGNQPQHF
TRBJ2-7 TRBV5-1 NA 16 TRBD1 TGCGCCAGCAGCTTGGGACAGGGGGCTAAAGGCTACGAGCAGTACTTC CASSLGQGAKGYEQYF
TRBJ2-7 TRBV7-2 NA 13 NA TGTGCCAGCAGCTTAATTTCTGGCTACGAGCAGTACTTC CASSLISGYEQYF
TRBJ2-7 TRBV19 NA 14 TRBD1 TGTGCCAGTAACCCCGGGACAGGGACCGGCGAGCAGTACTTC CASNPGTGTGEQYF
TRBJ1-1 TRBV4-3 NA 15 NA TGCGCCAGCAGCCAAGGGTGGGGCGCGGGCACTGAAGCTTTCTTT CASSQGWGAGTEAFF
TRBJ2-1 TRBV19 NA 15 TRBD2 TGTGCCAGTAGTATTACCACTAGCGGTTACAATGAGCAGTTCTTC CASSITTSGYNEQFF
TRBJ2-1 TRBV5-1 NA 15 NA TGCGCCAGCAGCTTGGTTTCAGGGTCCTACAATGAGCAGTTCTTC CASSLVSGSYNEQFF
TRBJ1-2 TRBV30 NA 12 NA TGTGCCTGGAGTCCGGGGGCCGGTGGCTACACCTTC CAWSPGAGGYTF
TRBJ2-5 TRBV11-1 NA 14 NA TGTGCCAGCAGCACACGACGGTACCAAGAGACCCAGTACTTC CASSTRRYQETQYF
TRBJ1-1 TRBV30 once 13 NA TGTGCCTGGACCCTGACGGGTGGGACTGAAGCTTTCTTT CAWTLTGGTEAFF
TRBJ2-7 TRBV19 NA 16 NA TGTGCCAGTAGAGCCGGGGACGCGGCAGGCCTCTACGAGCAGTACTTC CASRAGDAAGLYEQYF
TRBJ2-1 TRBV11-2 NA 15 TRBD2 TGTGCCAGCAGCTTAGGCGCTAGCGGGAGGTATGAGCAGTTCTTC CASSLGASGRYEQFF
TRBJ2-5 TRBV7-2 NA 16 NA TGTGCCAGCAGCCGAGCCGGAACAGGTGGATCGGAGACCCAGTACTTC CASSRAGTGGSETQYF
TRBJ2-1 TRBV10-3 NA 13 TRBD2 TGTGCCATCCGGACTAGCGGCTACAATGAGCAGTTCTTC CAIRTSGYNEQFF
TRBJ2-5 TRBV18 NA 11 NA TGTGCCAGCTCATTACAAGAGACCCAGTACTTC CASSLQETQYF
TRBJ1-1 TRBV2 NA 12 NA TGTGCCAGCAGCCGACAGGCGGCTGAAGCTTTCTTT CASSRQAAEAFF
TRBJ2-3 TRBV9 NA 18 NA TGTGCCAGCAGCGTGCCAGGGGAAGCCCTAACTAGCACAGATACGCAGTATTTT CASSVPGEALTSTDTQYF
TRBJ2-1 TRBV4-3 NA 18 NA TGCGCCAGCAGCCAAGAGAGGGGTTTCCAGCGGAGGAAAAATGAGCAGTTCTTC CASSQERGFQRRKNEQFF
TRBJ1-1 TRBV5-1 few 14 NA TGCGCCAGCAGCTTGGACAGCTTGAACACTGAAGCTTTCTTT CASSLDSLNTEAFF
TRBJ2-7 TRBV5-1 NA 14 NA TGCGCCAGCAGCTCGGGGACAATTCTGAACGAGCAGTACTTC CASSSGTILNEQYF
TRBJ2-7 TRBV28 NA 17 NA TGTGCCAGCAGAGGGAATCAGGGTCGCCCAGATTATTACGAGCAGTACTTC CASRGNQGRPDYYEQYF
TRBJ1-2 TRBV2 NA 14 TRBD1 TGTGCCAGTAATTTCGGACAGGCCAGTAATGGCTACACCTTC CASNFGQASNGYTF
TRBJ2-7 TRBV7-2 NA 15 TRBD1 TGTGCCAGCAGCTCTGGGACAGGGAGAGCCTACGAGCAGTACTTC CASSSGTGRAYEQYF
TRBJ2-7 TRBV21-1 NA 12 NA TGTGCCAGCGGGAGGGCCCTCTACGAGCAGTACTTC CASGRALYEQYF
TRBJ2-2 TRBV18 NA 15 NA TGTGCCAGCTCACCTATATTCGATAGCACCGGGGAGCTGTTTTTT CASSPIFDSTGELFF
TRBJ2-2 TRBV5-6 NA 15 TRBD1 TGTGCCAGCAGCCTCCGGGACAGGGACACCGGGGAGCTGTTTTTT CASSLRDRDTGELFF
TRBJ2-7 TRBV7-9 NA 12 NA TGTGCCAGCAGCAGGGACACCTACGAGCAGTACTTC CASSRDTYEQYF
TRBJ2-1 TRBV12-5 NA 13 NA TGTGCTAGTGGTTTCCGATTTGAGAATGAGCAGTTCTTC CASGFRFENEQFF
TRBJ1-1 TRBV10-2 NA 13 NA TGCGCCAGCAGTGGACAGGCCAACACTGAAGCTTTCTTT CASSGQANTEAFF
TRBJ1-2 TRBV5-5 NA 13 TRBD1 TGTGCCAGCAGCTCCGGGACAGACTATGGCTACACCTTC CASSSGTDYGYTF
TRBJ1-3 TRBV7-9 NA 15 NA TGTGCCAGCAGCTGGGACGGGAGCTCTGGAAACACCATATATTTT CASSWDGSSGNTIYF
TRBJ2-2 TRBV5-1 NA 17 TRBD2 TGCGCCAGCAGCTTGGAGCTAGCGGGAGGGCTTACCGGGGAGCTGTTTTTT CASSLELAGGLTGELFF
TRBJ1-2 TRBV18 NA 14 NA TGTGCCAGCTCACCAGGCAGCGGGAACTATGGCTACACCTTC CASSPGSGNYGYTF
TRBJ1-2 TRBV30 NA 12 NA TGTGCCTCGGGGGCGTATGGCTATGGCTACACCTTC CASGAYGYGYTF
TRBJ1-2 TRBV30 NA 13 NA TGTGCCTGGAGGCGGCAGACTAACTATGGCTACACCTTC CAWRRQTNYGYTF
TRBJ2-1 TRBV9 NA 15 TRBD2 TGTGCCAGCAGCTTGGGACTAGCGGACTACAATGAGCAGTTCTTC CASSLGLADYNEQFF
TRBJ2-1 TRBV30 NA 13 TRBD1 TGTGCCTGGACTCAGGGGGCCTACAATGAGCAGTTCTTC CAWTQGAYNEQFF
TRBJ2-5 TRBV30 NA 13 NA TGTGCCTGGAGTGTCGGGGTTCAAGAGACCCAGTACTTC CAWSVGVQETQYF
TRBJ1-2 TRBV6-6 NA 13 TRBD1 TGTGCCAGCTCCGGGACAGGCGACTATGGCTACACCTTC CASSGTGDYGYTF
TRBJ1-3 TRBV15 NA 16 NA TGTGCCACCAGCGTAGGTGGAGTTTCCTCTGGAAACACCATATATTTT CATSVGGVSSGNTIYF
TRBJ2-2 TRBV10-2 NA 15 TRBD1 TGCGCCAGCAGAACCTCAGGGGGCGGCACCGGGGAGCTGTTTTTT CASRTSGGGTGELFF
TRBJ2-7 TRBV6-5 NA 14 TRBD2 TGTGCCAGCAGTTACAATAGGGAGGGCTACGAGCAGTACTTC CASSYNREGYEQYF
TRBJ2-7 TRBV30 NA 10 NA TGTGCCTGGAGTGCCGTCAGAGTGTACTTC CAWSAVRVYF